The rows below give T cell receptor beta chains drawn from one sample of a study of blood T cells in healthy people across ages. MiXCR, applied by TCRdb to the 5' RACE reads, yields one record per CDR3 protein. The sample gives about 1,400,000 distinct CDR3 sequences, roughly 59% of which show up once; roughly 6.3% is in the top ten. Sample: blood. These receptors were obtained from a man aged 18 to 29 in good health. CDR3s include the opening cysteine and the closing phenylalanine or tryptophan. D genes are given only for firm matches. Size is omitted from some rows. Given values are once, few, many or a class for expanded clones.

>few|-|TRBJ2-3|TRBV4-1
CASSPHVTTGDTQYF
TGCGCCAGCAGCCCCCATGTAACGACTGGAGATACGCAGTATTTT
>-|TRBD1|TRBJ1-6|TRBV4-1
CASSQPPGQGGSPLHF
TGCGCCAGCAGCCAACCCCCGGGACAGGGAGGATCACCCCTCCACTTT
>-|-|TRBJ1-1|TRBV5-6
CASSPRAHVNTEAFF
TGTGCCAGCAGCCCTCGTGCGCACGTCAACACTGAAGCTTTCTTT
>-|-|TRBJ2-3|TRBV20-1
CSVGDQTGLDTQYF
TGCAGTGTTGGGGACCAAACGGGGCTAGATACGCAGTATTTT
>-|-|TRBJ1-2|TRBV24-1
CATSDWGDYGYTF
TGTGCCACCAGTGATTGGGGTGACTATGGCTACACCTTC
>-|-|TRBJ2-2|TRBV10-1
CASSVGGRNTGELFF
TGCGCCAGCAGTGTGGGGGGCCGTAACACCGGGGAGCTGTTTTTT
>-|-|TRBJ1-1|TRBV14
CASSQDHRVPLEAFF
TGTGCCAGCAGCCAGGATCACAGGGTACCCCTTGAAGCTTTCTTT
>-|TRBD2|TRBJ2-1|TRBV10-3
CAGGRAGENEQFF
TGTGCCGGGGGGCGAGCGGGAGAGAATGAGCAGTTCTTC
>-|TRBD1|TRBJ2-1|TRBV27
CASSDSGGWYEQFF
TGTGCCAGCAGTGACTCAGGGGGCTGGTATGAGCAGTTCTTC
>-|TRBD2|TRBJ2-5|TRBV5-1
CASSLGIGLDLQETQYF
TGCGCCAGCAGCTTGGGGATTGGACTAGACCTTCAGGAGACCCAGTACTTC
>-|TRBD2|TRBJ2-1|TRBV29-1
CSVRSGIINNEQFF
TGCAGCGTCCGAAGCGGGATCATCAACAATGAGCAGTTCTTC
>few|-|TRBJ1-5|TRBV5-1
CASPRSNQPQHF
TGCGCCAGCCCTCGGAGCAATCAGCCCCAGCATTTT
>-|-|TRBJ2-5|TRBV2
CASSEYRMETQYF
TGTGCCAGCAGTGAATATCGCATGGAGACCCAGTACTTC
>few|-|TRBJ2-7|TRBV10-3
CAISESPTGTSSYEQYF
TGTGCCATCAGTGAGAGCCCTACCGGGACCAGCTCCTACGAGCAGTACTTC
>-|-|TRBJ1-6|TRBV27
CASSLVSVFGSPLHF
TGTGCCAGCAGTTTAGTTTCGGTCTTTGGGTCACCCCTCCACTTT
>few|TRBD1|TRBJ2-5|TRBV7-2
CASSVTGIQETQYF
TGTGCCAGCAGCGTGACAGGGATCCAAGAGACCCAGTACTTC
>-|TRBD1|TRBJ2-1|TRBV5-1
CASSLEGQAGEQFF
TGCGCCAGCAGCTTGGAGGGACAGGCAGGCGAGCAGTTCTTC
>-|TRBD2|TRBJ2-1|TRBV6-5
CASSFTGTRVRNEQFF
TGTGCCAGCAGTTTCACCGGGACTAGAGTCAGGAATGAGCAGTTCTTC
>-|TRBD1|TRBJ2-7|TRBV6-1
CASAERQGAYEQYF
TGTGCCAGCGCCGAGCGGCAGGGGGCCTACGAGCAGTACTTC
>few|-|TRBJ2-2|TRBV7-9
CASSQRVGELFF
TGTGCCAGCAGTCAAAGGGTAGGGGAGCTGTTTTTT
>-|-|TRBJ2-7|TRBV20-1
CSVTDVAAYEQYF
TGCAGTGTTACGGACGTGGCAGCCTACGAGCAGTACTTC
>-|TRBD2|TRBJ2-5|TRBV20-1
CSARGVGTSAETQYF
TGCAGTGCTAGAGGTGTCGGGACTAGCGCAGAGACCCAGTACTTC